This T cell receptor beta chain was observed in a study of regulatory T cells in long-lasting Graves disease. The sample's time point: persistent/refractory GD, antithyroid drugs over 5 years with positive TRAb. RNA isolated from PBMCs was used to make the TCR library. As for this clonotype: One end of the junction does not line up with germline, which may come from a read error.

Assembly of TCR beta libraries relied on iRepertoire HTBI primers together with Arm-PCR of CDR3 regions. Using its own MiXCR run on the multiplex PCR reads, TCRdb lists one record per CDR3 protein. Of under 500,000 distinct CDR3 sequences in the sample, less than 25% were seen once. The CDR3 spans 15 residues. Germline CDR1 and CDR2: DFQATT and SNEGSKA (reference sequence). The sequencing used peripheral blood mononuclear cells (PBMCs), collected when the disease was refractory, from a patient treated with antithyroid drugs. The chain carries TRBV20-1 and TRBJ2-7; 7 positions match TRBD2. The clonotype was recovered from a female donor with Graves disease. The CDR3 loop reads CNARDRGGWTYEQYF. The CDR3 region has the DNA TGCAATGCTAGAGATCGGGGAGGGTGGACCTACGAGCAGTACTTC.